These 9 T cell receptor beta chains originate from one sample sequenced in a study of cytotoxic CD8 clonotypes in ibrutinib-treated CLL. Sequencing used immunoSEQ multiplex PCR; TCRdb keeps in-frame clones, though not all of them. The repertoire consists of about 300,000 clones, with approximately 76% occurring once and the leading ten covering around 5.3%. The sample in question was PBMCs, obtained at disease progression, from a patient treated with ibrutinib. The receptors were sampled from a human donor with chronic lymphocytic leukemia.

The CDR3 here is CASSVVWGTGELFF. The CDR3 DNA sequence: TGTGCCAGCAGCGTAGTCTGGGGCACCGGGGAGCTGTTTTTT. V usage is TRBV9 and J usage is TRBJ2-2, with unresolved D. This CDR3 region has 14 residues. Per the germline V gene, CDR1 is SGDLS and CDR2 is YYNGEE. The ends were cut back, 0 bases at V and 4 bases at J, with 7 bases in the middle.

The chain recombines TRBV7-9 with TRBJ1-3; D gene ambiguous. V lost 2 bases to trimming and J lost 2 bases, with 10 bases between them. CDR3 length: 15 residues. CDR1 and CDR2 (germline): SEHNR, FQNEAQ (reference sequence). CDR3 protein: CASSLSRLAGNTIYF. For the CDR3, the DNA is TGTGCCAGCAGCTTATCAAGGTTGGCTGGAAACACCATATATTTT. The entire variable domain, with the rest obtained from reference TRBV7-9 and TRBJ1-3, is as follows: DTGVSQNPRHKITKRGQNVTFRCDPISEHNRLYWYRQTLGQGPEFLTYFQNEAQLEKSRLLSDRFSAERPKGSFSTLEIQRTEQGDSAMYLCASSLSRLAGNTIYFGEGSWLTVV.

V gene TRBV10-3 combines with J gene TRBJ1-2, with D possibly TRBD1 on 5 matching bases. The germline gives CDR1 ENHRY, CDR2 SYGVKD. Trimming pared 8 bases from V and 4 bases from J, leaving 17 bases between. The CDR3 totals 14 residues. In DNA form, the CDR3 reads TGTGCCATCTCGAGGCGGGGGATCTTCTATGGCTACACCTTC. Protein: CAISRRGIFYGYTF.

V and J are TRBV5-1 and TRBJ2-3, with TRBD2 matching 11 bases. The CDR3 runs to 13 residues. Trimming at V came to 5 bases and at J to 5 bases, leaving 1 base not matched to a gene. Germline values: CDR1 SGHRS, CDR2 YFSETQ. CDR3 nucleotides: TGCGCCAGCAGGACTAGCGGGGTAGATACGCAGTATTTT. Protein: CASRTSGVDTQYF. Full variable domain (outside the CDR3, taken from reference TRBV5-1 and TRBJ2-3): KAGVTQTPRYLIKTRGQQVTLSCSPISGHRSVSWYQQTPGQGLQFLFEYFSETQRNKGNFPGRFSGRQFSNSRSEMNVSTLELGDSALYLCASRTSGVDTQYFGPGTRLTVL.

The chain carries TRBV5-4 and TRBJ1-4, with 10 bases matching TRBD1. The germline V gene has CDR1 SGHNT and CDR2 YYREEE (reference sequence). Trimming took 4 bases from V and 7 from J; bases not matched to a gene: 4. There are 14 residues in the CDR3. CDR3 sequence reads: CASSETGGREKLFF. The CDR3 DNA follows: TGTGCCAGCAGCGAGACAGGGGGCCGTGAAAAACTGTTTTTT.

This clone appeared once. The chain couples TRBV7-8 to TRBJ2-6; D is perhaps TRBD2 (5 bases). Germline assignment: CDR1 SGHVS and CDR2 FQNEAQ. The CDR3 has 16 residues. V was trimmed by 1 base and J by 0 bases, leaving 7 bases between them. The CDR3 region is CASSLGGSSGANVLTF. CDR3 sequence (DNA): TGTGCCAGCAGCTTAGGAGGGAGCTCTGGGGCCAACGTCCTGACTTTC.

The chain links TRBV15 to TRBJ2-3; weak D call: TRBD2 (6 bases). Germline assignment: CDR1 LNHNV and CDR2 YYDKDF (reference sequence). V dropped 3 bases and J dropped 4 bases, with 20 bases sitting between them. The CDR3 extends over 17 amino acids. The CDR3 sequence: CATSRPRGGMGPDTQYF. DNA for the CDR3: TGTGCCACCAGCAGGCCCCGGGGCGGGATGGGCCCAGATACGCAGTATTTT.

This clone appeared once. The chain couples TRBV27 to TRBJ2-1; 14 bases map to TRBD2. The CDR3 sequence is 16 residues long. The germline V gene encodes CDR1 MNHEY and CDR2 SMNVEV (reference sequence). V was clipped by 5 bases and J by 4 bases; unmatched bases: 4. The CDR3 nucleotides are TGTGCCAGCAGTCTGGGGACTAGCGGGGGATACAATGAGCAGTTCTTC. Translating it yields CASSLGTSGGYNEQFF.

The table lists this clone with a few counts. This rearrangement joins TRBV5-6 to TRBJ1-2; possibly TRBD1 for D (6 bases). Between the trimmed V and J ends, which lost 3 bases and 4 bases, there was a span of 10 bases. Germline V gene data show CDR1 as SGHDT and CDR2 as YYEEEE. This CDR3 has 13 residues. CDR3 in DNA: TGTGCCAGCAGCTCAGGGGTCGGCTATGGCTACACCTTC. It translates to CASSSGVGYGYTF.